These 29 T cell receptor beta chains were all obtained from the same sample, sequenced in a study of Ad26.COV2.S vaccination and SARS-CoV-2 variants. Profiled with immunoSEQ multiplex PCR; TCRdb holds only in-frame clones, not every one. The sample yields about 350,000 clones, roughly nine tenths seen once. As to treatment: 15 to 20 received Ad26.COV2.S at low or high dose, single or two shots; several received placebo; per-sample allocation not given. Sampling was done on day 63 after the first vaccine or placebo injection. The input for sequencing was peripheral blood, taken in a trial of Ad26.COV2.S vaccine versus placebo. The source of these receptors is a person aged 18-60 years who received the Ad26.COV2.S COVID-19 vaccine or a placebo.

V and J are TRBV5-1 and TRBJ2-1; 10 nucleotides match TRBD1. V shed 2 bases and J 8 bases; nucleotides not matched to a gene: 7. This CDR3 has 15 residues. Germline V lookup: CDR1 SGHRS, CDR2 YFSETQ. The CDR3 nucleotides are TGCGCCAGCAGCTTCTCGGACAGGGGGTTCGATGAGCAGTTCTTC. Encoded protein: CASSFSDRGFDEQFF.

The V and J genes are TRBV28 and TRBJ2-1; 7 positions agree with TRBD2. J lost 15 bases, V lost 7 bases, and 6 bases had no gene match. The CDR3 consists of 10 residues. CDR1 is MDHEN and CDR2 is SYDVKM in the germline V gene. The CDR3 DNA follows: TGTGCCAGCACCGGCGGGGGAGTGTTCTTC. This translates into CASTGGGVFF.

The chain employs TRBV6-2 or TRBV6-3 and TRBJ1-1, with D unresolved. The CDR3 spans 12 residues. Germline assignment: CDR1 MNHEY and CDR2 SVGEGT. Trimming removed 3 bases at V and 6 bases at J, with 8 bases between. CDR3 sequence: CASSYLRAEAFF. Written as DNA, the CDR3 is TGTGCCAGCAGTTATCTCCGGGCTGAAGCTTTCTTT.

This clone is a singleton in its sample. The chain links TRBV9 to TRBJ1-1; 7 bases are a match to TRBD1. The J segment lost 2 bases and the V segment lost 0 bases, leaving 4 bases of the junction unmatched. The CDR3 length is 15 residues. From germline, CDR1 is SGDLS and CDR2 YYNGEE. The CDR3 is CASSVVQGGNTEAFF. The CDR3 DNA sequence: TGTGCCAGCAGCGTAGTTCAGGGGGGCAACACTGAAGCTTTCTTT.

A word on this clone: At one end the junction does not follow the germline gene, possibly because of a read error. The genes are TRBV19 and TRBJ1-2; 9 bases are shared with TRBD1. The CDR3 loop spans 17 amino acids. Germline CDR1 reads LNHDA; CDR2 reads SQIVND (reference sequence). In nucleotides, the CDR3 is TGTGCCAGCAGTATAGATGGGACAGGGTTCCTGTCGTCAGGCTACACCTTC. This sequence encodes CASSIDGTGFLSSGYTF.

This clone appeared once. V and J are TRBV20-1 and TRBJ2-7, with 7 bases matching TRBD1. J was trimmed by 1 base and V by 5 bases; bases with no gene match: 11. CDR3 length equals 15 residues. Germline V gives CDR1 DFQATT, CDR2 SNEGSKA (reference sequence). The CDR3, as DNA: TGCAGTGCTGGTGACCGGGACAGACTATCCTACGAGCAGTACTTC. Translation: CSAGDRDRLSYEQYF.

The V gene is TRBV6-5, the J gene TRBJ2-7; D is ambiguous. The V gene lost 6 bases and the J gene lost 1 base, with 7 bases spanning the gap. Germline loops: CDR1 MNHEY, CDR2 SVGAGI. The CDR3 has 12 residues. CDR3 loop: CASSRESYEQYF. The CDR3 DNA is TGTGCCAGCAGCCGAGAGTCCTACGAGCAGTACTTC.

V and J are TRBV7-9 and TRBJ2-2; TRBD2 is a possible D gene (5 bases). Germline loops: CDR1 SEHNR, CDR2 FQNEAQ (reference sequence). Trimming left V 5 bases short and J 6 bases short, with 13 bases between. This CDR3 is built from 14 residues. Here the CDR3 reads CASSAVLEPGELFF. Here the CDR3 DNA reads TGTGCCAGCAGCGCCGTACTAGAACCCGGGGAGCTGTTTTTT.

The chain links TRBV4-1 to TRBJ2-4; D call uncertain. This CDR3 has 16 residues. The ends were cut back, 2 bases at V and 0 bases at J, with 11 bases in the middle. The germline V gene has CDR1 MGHRA and CDR2 YSYEKL. CDR3 amino acids: CASSQISRLAKNIQYF. The CDR3 DNA sequence: TGCGCCAGCAGCCAAATTTCAAGACTAGCCAAAAACATTCAGTACTTC.

The chain uses TRBV28 and TRBJ1-2; D not resolved. Germline V gene lookup returns CDR1 MDHEN and CDR2 SYDVKM. The length of the CDR3 is 16 residues. The V end was cut by 4 bases, the J end by 4 bases, with 19 bases between. CDR3 nucleotide sequence: TGTGCCAGCAGTTCGATGGCGGCCAACCACTTCTATGGCTACACCTTC. Translated: CASSSMAANHFYGYTF.

V gene TRBV14 combines with J gene TRBJ2-3; D not resolved. V was pared by 1 base and J by 1 base, with 9 bases between. Germline V gene sequence: CDR1 SGHDN, CDR2 FVKESK. The CDR3 has 15 amino acids. CDR3 in DNA: TGTGCCAGCAGCCAAGTAAGAGGTCGCACAGATACGCAGTATTTT. Translating gives CASSQVRGRTDTQYF.

The chain has TRBV21-1 and TRBJ1-5; TRBD1 is the table's D call, not checked against the DNA. TRBV21-1 is a known pseudogene. The CDR3 runs to 18 residues. DNA of the CDR3: TGTGCCAGCAGCAAAGGTCGGGGACAGGGGGATGGAAATCAGCCCCAGCATTTT. It yields the protein CASSKGRGQGDGNQPQHF.

This chain connects TRBV7-3 to TRBJ1-3; D is undetermined. This CDR3 spans 15 amino acids. Trimming cost V 5 bases and J 0 bases, with 11 bases left between them. Germline V CDR1 and CDR2: SGHTA, FQGTGA. CDR3 sequence: CASSEQSPSGNTIYF. The CDR3 DNA reads TGTGCCAGCAGCGAACAAAGTCCCTCTGGAAACACCATATATTTT.

The V gene is TRBV11-2, the J gene TRBJ2-7, with D perhaps given as TRBD1 or TRBD2 (5 bases each). The germline gives CDR1 SGHAT, CDR2 FQNNGV. V dropped 5 bases and J dropped 5 bases, with 16 bases sitting between them. The CDR3 has 14 residues. The CDR3, as DNA: TGTGCCAGCAGCCCGGGGCTTGAGCGGCACGAGCAGTACTTC. It yields the protein CASSPGLERHEQYF.

This clone was seen only a few times. The chain couples TRBV6-2 or TRBV6-3 to TRBJ1-2; tentatively, D is TRBD1 (5 bases). Germline V gene sequence: CDR1 MNHEY, CDR2 SVGEGT. Between the trimmed V and J ends, which lost 5 bases and 1 base, there was a span of 14 bases. This CDR3 has 15 amino acids. This CDR3 reads CASSPGSRVNYGYTF. The CDR3 DNA reads as TGTGCCAGCAGTCCCGGTAGCAGGGTTAACTATGGCTACACCTTC.

The CDR3 DNA follows: TGTGCCAGCAGCTTAGGGGACAGGGCCCAAGAGACCCAGTACTTC. The encoded protein is CASSLGDRAQETQYF. The chain carries TRBV11-3 and TRBJ2-5; 9 nucleotides agree with TRBD1. The V segment lost 1 base and the J segment 1 base; nucleotides outside the gene matches: 1. Germline CDR1 reads SGHNT; CDR2 reads YENEEA. The CDR3 length is 15 residues.

The rearrangement joins TRBV5-1 to TRBJ2-2; tentatively, D is TRBD1 (5 bases). V was pared by 5 bases and J by 2 bases, with 16 bases between. From germline, CDR1 is SGHRS and CDR2 YFSETQ. The CDR3 has 16 amino acids. The CDR3 sequence is CASRPMTAANTGELFF. The CDR3 nucleotides read TGCGCCAGCAGACCGATGACAGCCGCAAACACCGGGGAGCTGTTTTTT.

This chain connects TRBV21-1 to TRBJ1-2; the table's D call, TRBD1, was not checked against the DNA. TRBV21-1 represents a pseudogene. The CDR3 runs to 16 residues. The CDR3 coding sequence is TGTGCCAGCAGCAAAGTGGGGACAGGGGGTTTAGGTGGCTACACCTTC. Translating gives CASSKVGTGGLGGYTF.

The rearrangement joins TRBV4-2 to TRBJ1-3, with D perhaps TRBD1 (6 bases). The CDR3 is made up of 17 amino acids. Trimming stripped 0 bases from V and 0 bases from J, with 12 bases between. CDR1 and CDR2 (germline): LGHNA, YNFKEQ. The CDR3 here is CASSQERRGYSGNTIYF. CDR3 nucleotide sequence: TGTGCCAGCAGCCAAGAACGGAGGGGGTACTCTGGAAACACCATATATTTT.

There are a few counts of this clone. This rearrangement joins TRBV7-6 to TRBJ2-3; 8 nucleotides align to TRBD2. CDR3 length equals 19 residues. The germline V gene has CDR1 SGHVS and CDR2 FNYEAQ. The ends lost 0 bases at V and 3 bases at J; junction bases unmatched: 14. The CDR3: CASSLAQGYTGGFTDTQYF. DNA of the CDR3: TGTGCCAGCAGCTTAGCGCAGGGATACACGGGGGGGTTTACAGATACGCAGTATTTT. Complete variable domain (other parts from reference TRBV7-6 and TRBJ2-3): GAGVSQSPRYKVTKRGQDVALRCDPISGHVSLYWYRQALGQGPEFLTYFNYEAQQDKSGLPNDRFSAERPEGSISTLTIQRTEQRDSAMYRCASSLAQGYTGGFTDTQYFGPGTRLTVL.

This clone was seen a single time. The CDR3 is CASSFPSAGAYEQYF. DNA of the CDR3: TGTGCCAGCAGTTTCCCCTCCGCGGGAGCCTACGAGCAGTACTTC. V and J are TRBV28 and TRBJ2-7; 7 bases fit TRBD2. Germline-derived CDR1 and CDR2 are MDHEN and SYDVKM. The CDR3 sequence is 15 residues long. Trimming removed 3 bases from V and 2 bases from J; junction bases left unmatched: 7.

J is TRBJ1-1 and V is TRBV11-2; TRBD1 might be the D (6 bases). This CDR3 spans 14 amino acids. V shed 6 bases and J shed 1 base, with 12 bases lying between them. Germline CDR1 and CDR2: SGHAT and FQNNGV. The CDR3, as DNA: TGTGCCAGCAGACCAGGGACAAGGAACACTGAAGCTTTCTTT. This gives the protein CASRPGTRNTEAFF.

This chain links TRBV4-3 with TRBJ1-4; D gene unclear. Germline V CDR1 and CDR2: LGHNA, YSLEER. The V end was cut by 4 bases, the J end by 2 bases, with 8 bases between. The CDR3 length is 14 residues. The CDR3 loop is CASSPGGTNEKLFF. For the CDR3, the DNA is TGCGCCAGCAGCCCCGGTGGCACTAATGAAAAACTGTTTTTT.

In its sample, this clone was seen a few times. The V call is TRBV30, the J call TRBJ2-7; no reliable D call. This CDR3 region has 11 residues. The germline V gene has CDR1 GTSNPN and CDR2 SVGIG (reference sequence). V was trimmed by 3 bases and J by 6 bases, leaving 9 bases between them. CDR3 in DNA: TGTGCCTGGAGACAATCGGCCGAGCAGTACTTC. It codes for CAWRQSAEQYF.

V and J are TRBV29-1 and TRBJ2-7, with D tentatively TRBD1 or TRBD2 (6 bases each). Germline V lookup: CDR1 SQVTM, CDR2 ANQGSEA. Trimming left V 4 bases short and J 7 bases short, with 14 bases between. The CDR3 length is 12 residues. Here the CDR3 DNA reads TGCAGCGTTGTACCGGGGGCAAGAGAGCAGTACTTC. This sequence encodes CSVVPGAREQYF.

V and J are TRBV19 and TRBJ1-2; D unclear. The CDR3 has 14 residues. Trimming pared 4 bases from V and 4 bases from J, leaving 13 bases between. CDR1 and CDR2 (germline): LNHDA, SQIVND (reference sequence). CDR3 coding DNA: TGTGCCAGTAGTAAAGGAGACGCAAGCTATGGCTACACCTTC. It translates to CASSKGDASYGYTF.

The chain is built from TRBV19 and TRBJ1-5, with 10 bases matching TRBD1. V shed 4 bases and J 6 bases; nucleotides not matched to a gene: 9. The CDR3 spans 16 residues. In germline, CDR1 is LNHDA, CDR2 SQIVND (reference sequence). Here the CDR3 DNA reads TGTGCCAGTAGTAGGTCGGGACAGGGGTCTGCTCAGCCCCAGCATTTT. Protein: CASSRSGQGSAQPQHF.

As regards this clone: At the DNA level, this CDR3 is encoded by other sequences in the same sample as well. The chain links TRBV27 to TRBJ2-7, with 7 bases lining up with TRBD2. The V and J ends lost 3 bases and 3 bases, in that order; junction bases with no gene match: 5. The CDR3 extends over 14 amino acids. Germline V gene data show CDR1 as MNHEY and CDR2 as SMNVEV (reference sequence). This CDR3 is CASSLGGVSYEQYF. The CDR3, as DNA: TGTGCCAGCAGTTTGGGGGGGGTGAGCTACGAGCAGTACTTC.

The chain employs TRBV30 and TRBJ1-2; D is undetermined. The CDR3 extends over 14 amino acids. The V gene's germline CDR1 is GTSNPN and CDR2 SVGIG (reference sequence). The V end was cut by 3 bases, the J end by 5 bases, with 16 bases between. Here the CDR3 reads CAWSFRGIQYGYTF. The CDR3 region has the DNA TGTGCCTGGAGCTTCCGAGGGATTCAATATGGCTACACCTTC.